Listed below are T cell receptor beta chains from one sample, sequenced in a study of blood T cells in healthy people across ages. TCRdb reanalysed the 5' RACE reads using MiXCR and keeps one entry per CDR3 protein. The data contain 850,000 or so distinct CDR3 sequences, around 28% of them seen just once; the ten biggest clones take up 17%. What was sequenced was blood. Source of these receptors: a woman of 80 years or more in good health. CDR3s include the opening cysteine and the closing phenylalanine or tryptophan. D genes are given only for firm matches. Clone sizes are given selectively: once, few, many, or a class where the clone is expanded.

v_call	clone_size	d_call	j_call	cdr3_aa	cdr3_nt
TRBV7-9	.	.	TRBJ2-7	CASSSLVERYEQYF	TGTGCCAGCAGCTCCCTGGTGGAACGCTACGAGCAGTACTTC
TRBV29-1	.	TRBD1	TRBJ1-1	CSVEGLRTGTGNTEAFF	TGCAGCGTTGAGGGCCTTCGGACAGGGACGGGGAACACTGAAGCTTTCTTT
TRBV12-3/TRBV12-4	.	TRBD2	TRBJ2-3	CASSPGTSGCTDAQYF	TGTGCCAGCAGTCCCGGGACTAGCGGGTGCACAGATGCGCAGTATTTT
TRBV28	.	TRBD1	TRBJ2-3	CASSSAGTGVADTQYF	TGTGCCAGCAGTTCGGCCGGGACAGGGGTGGCAGATACGCAGTATTTT
TRBV20-1	.	.	TRBJ2-2	CSAREGTLTGELFF	TGCAGTGCTAGAGAAGGGACCCTCACCGGGGAGCTGTTTTTT
TRBV24-1	many	TRBD2	TRBJ2-3	CATSDPGLAGGTQYF	TGTGCCACCAGTGACCCTGGACTAGCGGGGGGTACGCAGTATTTT
TRBV6-4	.	TRBD2	TRBJ2-1	CASKKGGLAGRPFNEQFF	TGTGCCAGCAAGAAGGGGGGACTAGCGGGGAGGCCTTTCAATGAGCAGTTCTTC
TRBV10-3	many	.	TRBJ2-7	CAISEPGQGSFYEQYF	TGTGCCATCAGTGAGCCAGGGCAGGGGAGTTTCTACGAGCAGTACTTC
TRBV4-3	once	.	TRBJ1-1	CASSPQDGNTEAFF	TGCGCCAGCAGCCCTCAAGACGGAAACACTGAAGCTTTCTTT
TRBV20-1	.	.	TRBJ1-4	CSASWRPTNEKRFF	TGCAGTGCTAGTTGGAGGCCAACTAATGAAAAACGGTTTTTT